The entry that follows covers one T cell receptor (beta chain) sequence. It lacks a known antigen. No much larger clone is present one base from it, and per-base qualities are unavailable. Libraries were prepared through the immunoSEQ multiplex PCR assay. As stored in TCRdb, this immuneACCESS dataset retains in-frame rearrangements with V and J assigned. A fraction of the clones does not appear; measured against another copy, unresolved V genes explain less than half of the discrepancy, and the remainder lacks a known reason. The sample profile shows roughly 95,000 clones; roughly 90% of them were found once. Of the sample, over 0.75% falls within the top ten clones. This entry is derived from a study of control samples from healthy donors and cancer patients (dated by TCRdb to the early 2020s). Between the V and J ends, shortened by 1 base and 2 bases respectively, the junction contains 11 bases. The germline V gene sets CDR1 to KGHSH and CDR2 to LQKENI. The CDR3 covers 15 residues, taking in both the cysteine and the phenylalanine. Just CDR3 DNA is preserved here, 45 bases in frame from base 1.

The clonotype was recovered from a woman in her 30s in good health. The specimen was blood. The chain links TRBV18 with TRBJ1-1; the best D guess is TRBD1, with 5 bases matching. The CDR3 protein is CASSPLGRGNTEAFF. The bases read TGTGCCAGCTCACCACTGGGACGGGGAAACACTGAAGCTTTCTTT.